The next 17 T cell receptor beta chains were all read from a single sample in a study of Graves' ophthalmopathy and Graves' hyperthyroidism. The TCR beta CDR3 regions underwent amplification from RNA transcripts. RT-PCR in the first round used HTBI primers; a second-round multiplex PCR followed. MiXCR, run by TCRdb on the multiplex PCR reads, gives a single entry per CDR3 protein. The sample shows 200,000 to 250,000 distinct CDR3 sequences, roughly a fifth of them seen only once. The sequenced material came from peripheral blood. The receptors were gathered from a woman aged 45-65 years with Graves' ophthalmopathy.

This clonotype occurred a few times. This chain connects TRBV12-3 or TRBV12-4 to TRBJ2-7; 10 bases are shared with TRBD1. CDR3 length: 14 residues. Trimming took 6 bases from V and 1 from J; bases not matched to a gene: 3. The CDR3 sequence is CASRGTGESYEQYF. The CDR3 region has the DNA TGTGCCAGCAGAGGGACAGGGGAGTCCTACGAGCAGTACTTC.

The count of this clonotype is one. V usage is TRBV20-1 and J usage is TRBJ1-2; 11 bases align to TRBD1. The V gene's germline CDR1 is DFQATT and CDR2 SNEGSKA (reference sequence). The CDR3 has 13 amino acids. Trimming at V came to 8 bases and at J to 4 bases, leaving 6 bases not matched to a gene. CDR3 sequence reads: CSLHGTGGYGYTF. DNA of the CDR3: TGCAGTCTTCATGGGACAGGGGGCTATGGCTACACCTTC.

The chain recombines TRBV7-8 with TRBJ1-1, with D possibly TRBD1 on 5 matching bases. V was cut by 4 bases and J by 0 bases, with 9 bases left in between. Per the germline V gene, CDR1 is SGHVS and CDR2 is FQNEAQ. This CDR3 region has 14 residues. CDR3 in amino acids: CASSWDGMNTEAFF. In nucleotides, the CDR3 is TGTGCCAGCAGCTGGGACGGGATGAACACTGAAGCTTTCTTT. The full variable domain, in which reference TRBV7-8 and TRBJ1-1 provide the parts outside the CDR3, is GAGVSQSPRYKVAKRGQDVALRCDPISGHVSLFWYQQALGQGPEFLTYFQNEAQLDKSGLPSDRFFAERPEGSVSTLKIQRTQQEDSAVYLCASSWDGMNTEAFFGQGTRLTVV.

This clonotype has a count of ten or more. The chain joins TRBV11-2 to TRBJ1-1; D may be TRBD1 (6 bases). Trimming stripped 1 base from V and 0 bases from J, with 18 bases between. The V gene's germline CDR1 is SGHAT and CDR2 FQNNGV. The CDR3 spans 18 residues. The CDR3, as DNA: TGTGCCAGCAGCTTAGTTGGCGGGGGCAGGTTAATGAACACTGAAGCTTTCTTT. This encodes CASSLVGGGRLMNTEAFF.

This clonotype was counted between two and nine times. The chain has TRBV6-1 and TRBJ1-5; no clear D gene. Germline-derived CDR1 and CDR2 are MNHNS and SASEGT. This CDR3 is 14 amino acids long. V was shortened by 1 base and J by 6 bases, with 10 bases between the two germline ends. This chain's CDR3 is CASSEVGLGQPQHF. The DNA of the CDR3 is TGTGCCAGCAGTGAAGTGGGCCTGGGTCAGCCCCAGCATTTT.

This clonotype was seen ten or more times. The chain combines TRBV24-1 with TRBJ1-2, with 7 nucleotides matching TRBD1. The V and J ends lost 4 bases and 2 bases, in that order; junction bases with no gene match: 3. Per the germline V gene, CDR1 is KGHDR and CDR2 is SFDVKD. CDR3 length: 14 residues. The chain's CDR3 is CATSDPDRNYGYTF. The CDR3 coding sequence is TGTGCCACCAGTGACCCGGACAGGAACTATGGCTACACCTTC.

This clonotype came up many times. The V call is TRBV20-1, the J call TRBJ2-4, with TRBD2 identical over 13 bases. V dropped 0 bases and J dropped 0; count of bases not matched to a gene: 2. Germline CDR1 and CDR2: DFQATT and SNEGSKA (reference sequence). CDR3 length: 17 residues. The CDR3 coding sequence is TGCAGTGCTAGAGATACTAGCGGGAGGGTAGCCAAAAACATTCAGTACTTC. Its protein product is CSARDTSGRVAKNIQYF.

This clonotype was seen at least ten times. The V call is TRBV6-4, the J call TRBJ2-7; TRBD1 matches at 8 bases. V was pared by 6 bases and J by 1 base, with 8 bases of the junction left unmatched. The CDR3 has 15 amino acids. Germline assignment: CDR1 MRHNA and CDR2 SNTAGT. The CDR3 protein is CASSLGTGGSYEQYF. DNA for the CDR3: TGTGCCAGCAGCCTCGGGACAGGAGGGTCCTACGAGCAGTACTTC.

This clonotype occurred many times. The chain couples TRBV6-5 to TRBJ1-5, with 9 bases that match TRBD1. The CDR3 is made up of 14 amino acids. Trimming at V came to 10 bases and at J to 1 base, leaving 5 bases not matched to a gene. Germline CDR1 and CDR2: MNHEY and SVGAGI. The CDR3 region has the DNA TGTGCCACCCTGACAGGGGGAAGCAATCAGCCCCAGCATTTT. It specifies CATLTGGSNQPQHF.

The rearrangement uses TRBV6-2 or TRBV6-3 and TRBJ1-5; D unresolved. The germline V gene has CDR1 MNHEY and CDR2 SVGEGT. Trimming stripped 1 base from V and 3 bases from J, with 7 bases between. CDR3 length: 14 residues. CDR3 sequence (DNA): TGTGCCAGCAGTTACTTGGGGTACAATCAGCCCCAGCATTTT. It codes for CASSYLGYNQPQHF.

This clonotype was picked up many times. The chain is built from TRBV20-1 and TRBJ2-5; perhaps TRBD1 as D (6 bases). This CDR3 contains 13 residues. Germline CDR1 DFQATT, CDR2 SNEGSKA (reference sequence). The ends were cut back, 6 bases at V and 7 bases at J, with 18 bases in the middle. CDR3 amino acids: CSANTGPPGTQYF. The CDR3 nucleotides are TGCAGTGCAAATACAGGGCCGCCAGGGACCCAGTACTTC.

Turning to this clonotype: The junction does not match germline at one end; this may be a read error. This sequence joins TRBV28 and TRBJ2-5; D is ambiguous. Germline V gene sequence: CDR1 MDHEN, CDR2 SYDVKM. This CDR3 has 14 amino acids. For the CDR3, the DNA is TGTGCCAGCAGTTCTACGTTGCGACAAGGGACCCAGTACTTC. This codes for CASSSTLRQGTQYF.

This clonotype appeared many times. This rearrangement joins TRBV12-5 to TRBJ2-2; D perhaps matches TRBD1 (5 bases). The V and J ends lost 5 bases and 6 bases respectively, with 16 bases between them. Germline assignment: CDR1 LGHNT and CDR2 FRNRAP. This CDR3 spans 15 amino acids. The DNA of the CDR3 is TGTGCTAGTGGTCCCCTCCAGGGCCTCTCCGGGGAGCTGTTTTTT. Amino acids: CASGPLQGLSGELFF.

The sample holds many counts of this clonotype. This chain links TRBV7-8 with TRBJ1-6; tentative D call: TRBD1 (6 bases). This CDR3 has 15 amino acids. Germline-derived CDR1 and CDR2 are SGHVS and FQNEAQ. V gave up 1 base and J gave up 7 bases, with 11 bases separating them. The CDR3 nucleotides read TGTGCCAGCAGCTTAGAAGGGGGAAGAAATTCACCCCTCCACTTT. Translation: CASSLEGGRNSPLHF.

The chain carries TRBV11-1 and TRBJ2-2; D possibly corresponds to TRBD1 (6 bases). CDR3 length: 17 amino acids. Germline lookup yields CDR1 SGHAT and CDR2 FQDESV (reference sequence). V lost 5 bases, J lost 1 base, and 17 bases lay in between. DNA of the CDR3: TGTGCCAGCAGCCCTAATTTAGGGGGATTGAACACCGGGGAGCTGTTTTTT. Residues: CASSPNLGGLNTGELFF.

The table lists this clonotype with many counts. This chain links TRBV6-5 with TRBJ2-5, with D perhaps TRBD1 (7 bases). This CDR3 is 16 amino acids long. Trimming stripped 4 bases from V and 2 bases from J, with 17 bases between. Germline V CDR1 and CDR2: MNHEY, SVGAGI. The CDR3 sequence is CASSFQRQGGQETQYF. The CDR3, as DNA: TGTGCCAGCAGTTTTCAAAGGCAGGGGGGTCAAGAGACCCAGTACTTC.

A word on this clonotype: A much larger clone differs by one base, so this may be a read error. The gene calls are TRBV28 and TRBJ1-2; 8 nucleotides line up with TRBD1. J gave up 3 bases and V 5 bases, and 2 bases lay outside the gene matches. The CDR3 runs 13 residues. The germline V gene encodes CDR1 MDHEN and CDR2 SYDVKM. CDR3 bases: TGTGCCAGCAGTAGGACAGGGTACTATGGCTACACCTTC. It is translated as CASSRTGYYGYTF.